The clone carrying this T cell receptor beta chain was detected once. Its cognate antigen is unknown. Profiling relied on immunoSEQ multiplex PCR, and the TCRdb table lists in-frame clones only, not all of them. Of under 70,000 clones in the sample, approximately 90% were seen once. The entry originates in a study of OX40 agonist ivuxolimab in advanced cancers. About the study: The patients got ivuxolimab, which is an agonistic anti-OX40 (CD134) antibody. Study results and caveats: The study found that CD8+ T cells averaged more expanded clones than CD4+.

This specimen was CD4+ or CD8+ T cells sorted from blood, taken in a trial of the OX40 agonist ivuxolimab. The sequence was obtained from an adult with an advanced solid tumor such as melanoma, head and neck, liver or kidney cancer.

CDR3 in DNA: TGTGCCAGCAGCCTTGGACTGTTCAATGAGCAGTTCTTC. Protein sequence: CASSLGLFNEQFF. The V and J genes are TRBV11-2 and TRBJ2-1, with a possible D match to TRBD2 (5 bases). The V end was cut by 5 bases, the J end by 6 bases, with 11 bases between. CDR3 length: 13 amino acids. CDR1 is SGHAT and CDR2 is FQNNGV in the germline V gene.